A single count supports the clone carrying this TCR beta chain. Its specificity is unknown. Method: immunoSEQ multiplex PCR; TCRdb's copy keeps in-frame clones and lacks some. The sample lists 130,000 to 150,000 clones; about 92% were seen once. The record originates from a study of T cell responses to AZD1222 COVID-19 vaccine. Overall study: Second-dose recipients at about 4 or about 12 weeks were treated as one pooled group. Study findings and constraints: Sampled repertoires all dated from after the peak T cell response. Nearly half of spike-specific TCRs reportedly target unmutated variant regions. Mapped onto spike, vaccine-associated CD4 TCRs spanned it and were dominant at 160-218 and 743-854.

V lost 0 bases and J lost 8, with 13 bases in between. This CDR3 is 14 amino acids long. The germline V gene has CDR1 KGHSH and CDR2 LQKENI. The receptor comes from an adult in good health. The chain couples TRBV18 to TRBJ1-2; D is undetermined. Sequenced here: peripheral blood, sampled on day 0 of AZD1222 vaccination. The CDR3 DNA follows: TGTGCCAGCTCACCACCGGCCGGGCCCAGGGGCTACACCTTC. This encodes CASSPPAGPRGYTF.